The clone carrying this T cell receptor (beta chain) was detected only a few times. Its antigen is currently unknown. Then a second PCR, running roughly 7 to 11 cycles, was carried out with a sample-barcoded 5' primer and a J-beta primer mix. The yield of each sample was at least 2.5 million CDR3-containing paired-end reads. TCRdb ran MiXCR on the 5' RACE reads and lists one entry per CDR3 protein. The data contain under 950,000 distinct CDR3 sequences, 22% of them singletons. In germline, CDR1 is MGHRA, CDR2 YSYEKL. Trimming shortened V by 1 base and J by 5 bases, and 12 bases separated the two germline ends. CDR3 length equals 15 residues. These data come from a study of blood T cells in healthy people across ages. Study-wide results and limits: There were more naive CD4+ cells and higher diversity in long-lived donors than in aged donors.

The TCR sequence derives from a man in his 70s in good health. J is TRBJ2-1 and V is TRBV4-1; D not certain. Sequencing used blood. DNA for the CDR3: TGCGCCAGCAGCCAAGGGTCAGCCCCGAACAATGAGCAGTTCTTC. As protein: CASSQGSAPNNEQFF.